Sequencing of this TCR beta chain was carried out in a study of blood T cell repertoires in COVID-19. Study at large: Donors in the United States, Italy and Spain gave samples during acute or convalescent COVID-19. T cells, B-cell-depleted T cells, or PBMCs supplied cDNA or gDNA.

On this clone: Other DNA sequences of this sample code for an identical CDR3.

Methods used by the authors: It was from reference gene primer amplification that nucleated cell counts were estimated. TCRdb's copy holds only in-frame clones and misses some; the assay was immunoSEQ multiplex PCR. The V and J calls and the clone size are those of that table, but D and trimming were determined from the DNA. The repertoire consists of approximately 190,000 clones, with 70% to 90% occurring once and the leading ten covering 2% to 2.5%. Trimming removed 4 bases from V and 2 bases from J; junction bases left unmatched: 4. The CDR3 runs to 15 residues. CDR1 and CDR2 from the germline V gene are SGHRS and YFSETQ.

The sequence was collected from a man aged 65 to 79 with active or convalescent COVID-19. The sequenced material came from peripheral blood. The chain carries TRBV5-1 and TRBJ2-2; 8 bases agree with TRBD2. The CDR3 nucleotides are TGCGCCAGCAGCACGGGAGGGCTTAACACCGGGGAGCTGTTTTTT. This encodes CASSTGGLNTGELFF.